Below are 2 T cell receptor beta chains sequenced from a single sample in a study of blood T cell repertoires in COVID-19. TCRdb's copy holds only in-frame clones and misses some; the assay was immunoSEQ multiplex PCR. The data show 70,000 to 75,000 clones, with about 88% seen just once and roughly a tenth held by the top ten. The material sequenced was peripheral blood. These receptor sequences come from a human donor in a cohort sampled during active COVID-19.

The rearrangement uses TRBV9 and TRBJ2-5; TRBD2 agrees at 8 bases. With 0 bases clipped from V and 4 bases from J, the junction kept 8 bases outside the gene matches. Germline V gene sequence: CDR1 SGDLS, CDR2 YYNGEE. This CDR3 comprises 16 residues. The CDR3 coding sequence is TGTGCCAGCAGCGTAGGGACTAGCTCAGACAGAGAGACCCAGTACTTC. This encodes CASSVGTSSDRETQYF.

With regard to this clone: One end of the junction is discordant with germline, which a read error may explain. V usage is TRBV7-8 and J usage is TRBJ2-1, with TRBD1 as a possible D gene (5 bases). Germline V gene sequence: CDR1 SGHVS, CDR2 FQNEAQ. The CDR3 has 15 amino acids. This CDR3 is CASSLLSGAFNQQFF. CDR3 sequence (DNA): TGTGCCAGCAGCCTCCTGAGTGGGGCCTTCAATCAGCAGTTCTTC. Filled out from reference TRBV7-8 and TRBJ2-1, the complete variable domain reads GAGVSQSPRYKVAKRGQDVALRCDPISGHVSLFWYQQALGQGPEFLTYFQNEAQLDKSGLPSDRFFAERPEGSVSTLKIQRTQQEDSAVYLCASSLLSGAFNQQFFGPGTRLTVL.